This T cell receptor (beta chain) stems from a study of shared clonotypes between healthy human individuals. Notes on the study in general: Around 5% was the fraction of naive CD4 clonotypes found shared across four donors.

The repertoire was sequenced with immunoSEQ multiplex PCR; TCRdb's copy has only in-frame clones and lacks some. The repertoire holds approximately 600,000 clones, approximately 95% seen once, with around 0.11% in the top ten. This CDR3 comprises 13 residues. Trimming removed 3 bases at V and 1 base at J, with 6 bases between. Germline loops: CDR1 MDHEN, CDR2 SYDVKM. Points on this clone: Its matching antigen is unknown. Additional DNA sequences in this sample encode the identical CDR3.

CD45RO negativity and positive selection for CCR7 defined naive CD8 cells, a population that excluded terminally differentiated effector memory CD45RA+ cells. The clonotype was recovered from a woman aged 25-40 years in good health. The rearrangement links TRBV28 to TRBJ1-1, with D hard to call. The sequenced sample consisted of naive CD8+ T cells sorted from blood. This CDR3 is CASSFGRNTEAFF. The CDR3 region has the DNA TGTGCCAGCAGTTTTGGGCGGAACACTGAAGCTTTCTTT.